This T cell receptor beta chain stems from a study of T cell responses to AZD1222 COVID-19 vaccine (dated by TCRdb to the early 2020s). For the wider study: A total of approximately 240 trial participants underwent TCR sequencing, of whom approximately 200 had received two doses of AZD1222 and about 25 had received two doses of the MenACWY control vaccine. Trial participants were enrolled by age into subgroups of 18-55, 56-69 and 70-plus years, and about 150, 27 and 61 TCR-sequenced participants, respectively, were included in these subgroups.

Concerning this clone itself: There is no known antigen for this receptor. It has no much larger one-base neighbor in the sample; base qualities were not kept.

In the paper's terms, the time point label means: about 28 days (+/-7) after the second vaccine dose. AZD1222 recipients whose second dose came at about 4 weeks and those whose second dose came at about 12 weeks were combined into one group, since spike-specific TCR depth and breadth did not differ between the two schedules. Vaccinee samples were obtained from the UK trials COV001 and COV002, which included a single-blind randomized controlled phase 2/3 trial of AZD1222 (ChAdOx1 nCoV-19) in healthy adults. For TCRbeta chain sequencing, PBMC samples from trial participants were taken at day 0 and at day 28 after the second dose. The CDR3 regions of human TCRbeta chains were subjected to immunosequencing. Per the authors' processing: Repertoire TCRs were checked for matches against a reference library of SARS-CoV-2-specific TCRs that had been generated using the MIRA antigen-specificity platform. Breadth was defined as the fraction of unique TCRs that were SARS-CoV-2-associated. Depth was defined as the fraction of total T cells that were SARS-CoV-2-associated. Using the MIRA data, every spike-specific TCR was mapped to the spike region that the TCR reacted to and assigned to either a CD4 or a CD8 class. Log10-transformed breadth and depth values were compared by one-way ANOVA with Sidak's multiple comparisons tests. Here the immuneACCESS table is served through TCRdb, limited to in-frame sequences with V and J called. Missing clones are a known gap in these copies; in checked studies unresolved V genes cover under half, and the rest lacks a known reason. The DNA gave D and trimming, while V, J and clone size come from that table. Within this sample are roughly 24,000 clones, with about nine tenths of them counted one time only. The ten largest account for about 2.7% of the sample.

The paper as a whole reports these results and caveats: No day 14 peak-response samples were available, so repertoires were characterized only after the peak T cell response. Conclusions about previously exposed vaccinees are limited because only six or seven AZD1222 recipients were SARS-CoV-2 seropositive at baseline. Participants were mostly white British, with more females than males. The authors suggested clonal diversity may have been underestimated. CD4 TCRs associated with the vaccine covered the entire spike protein, and the dominant responses were in regions 160-218 and 743-854. Spike-specific TCR breadth and depth rose significantly after two AZD1222 doses compared with day 0 and with MenACWY recipients. In the small 56-69-year group, the increase in depth fell short of significance, most likely because of low power. Nearly half of unique spike-specific TCRs reportedly recognized epitopes outside regions mutated in the B.1.351 and B.1.1.7 variants.

Cut back by 4 bases and 3 bases, the V and J ends lie 13 bases apart. The CDR3 sequence holds 14 residues, the cysteine and phenylalanine included. CDR3 DNA is the only sequence kept; it has 42 bases, read in frame from the first base. CDR1 MGHRA and CDR2 YSYEKL were looked up in the germline V gene. The sequence came from an adult who received the AZD1222 COVID-19 vaccine. The chain is assembled from TRBV4-1 and TRBJ2-7, with TRBD2 tentatively as D gene (5 bases match). Sequenced material: peripheral blood, taken 28 days after the second AZD1222 dose. The DNA is TGCGCCAGCAGCCCATCCGGGGTAAACTACGAGCAGTACTTC. Protein translation: CASSPSGVNYEQYF.